The clone carrying this T cell receptor beta chain was picked up a small number of times. Its antigen remains unidentified. Germline is not matched at one junction end, which may reflect a read error. The data stem from a study of cytomegalovirus exposure and HLA in healthy donors. PCR amplification relied on 60 Vbeta primers (plus 13 Jbeta primers). Generated by immunoSEQ multiplex PCR, the TCRdb table keeps only in-frame clones and is missing some. The sample carries 150,000 to 200,000 clones, approximately 85% recorded once. Points from the study as a whole: Many donors shared some public TCRs, even though most TCR sequences were rare. In vitro confirmation showed three CMV-associated chains to be CMV antigen specific.

Sequenced: PBMCs. The TCR originated in a man aged 25 to 40 in good health and CMV-seropositive.

The CDR3 protein is CASSTLGGDGPSF. DNA for the CDR3: TGTGCCAGCAGTACCCTAGGGGGGGACGGGCCTAGCTTC. The chain employs TRBV6-1 and TRBJ2-7; possibly TRBD2 for D (7 bases). This CDR3 is built from 13 residues. CDR1 is MNHNS and CDR2 is SASEGT in the germline V gene.